Shown below are 10 T cell receptor beta chains from a single sample sequenced in a study of blood T cell repertoires in COVID-19. Assay: immunoSEQ multiplex PCR; the TCRdb copy retains only in-frame clones and omits some. The table records more than 65,000 clones, around 88% of them present only once. Material: peripheral blood. The receptors come from a woman older than 75 with active or convalescent COVID-19.

The chain links TRBV6-2 or TRBV6-3 to TRBJ2-3; 9 bases align to TRBD1. This CDR3 comprises 15 residues. Per the germline V gene, CDR1 is MNHEY and CDR2 is SVGEGT. Trimming at V came to 6 bases and at J to 2 bases, leaving 6 bases not matched to a gene. The CDR3 DNA reads as TGTGCCAGCAGCCTGGACAGGGGATACACAGATACGCAGTATTTT. Amino acid sequence: CASSLDRGYTDTQYF.

The rearrangement uses TRBV18 and TRBJ2-7; TRBD1 agrees at 9 bases. Unmatched junction bases numbered 7, after V lost 5 bases and J lost 2 bases. The germline V gene has CDR1 KGHSH and CDR2 LQKENI. The CDR3 consists of 15 residues. CDR3 nucleotide sequence: TGTGCCAGCTCATCCACGGGACAGGGTCCCTACGAGCAGTACTTC. Its translation: CASSSTGQGPYEQYF.

The chain carries TRBV4-3 and TRBJ2-3, with 11 nucleotides matching TRBD2. Looked up from germline, CDR1 is LGHNA and CDR2 is YSLEER. The CDR3 extends over 16 amino acids. The V and J ends lost 0 bases and 6 bases, in that order; junction bases with no gene match: 5. The CDR3 loop reads CASSQDVSGGADTQYF. CDR3 DNA: TGCGCCAGCAGCCAAGATGTTAGCGGGGGGGCGGATACGCAGTATTTT.

On this clone itself: This sample also contains other DNA sequences that code for the same CDR3. The genes are TRBV10-3 and TRBJ2-2; 8 bases map to TRBD1. Germline V gene lookup returns CDR1 ENHRY and CDR2 SYGVKD. V lost 3 bases and J lost 2; bases outside the gene matches: 2. This CDR3 spans 15 amino acids. The CDR3 reads CAISDRGRNTGELFF. The CDR3 bases are TGTGCCATCAGTGACAGGGGGCGAAACACCGGGGAGCTGTTTTTT.

The chain links TRBV27 to TRBJ1-2, with TRBD1 matching 8 bases. The CDR3 is 14 residues long. The J segment lost 7 bases and the V segment lost 3 bases, leaving 7 bases of the junction unmatched. The V gene's germline CDR1 is MNHEY and CDR2 SMNVEV (reference sequence). In DNA form, the CDR3 reads TGTGCCAGCAGTTTCGGACAGGGAGGAAGTGGCTACACCTTC. Protein product: CASSFGQGGSGYTF.

This chain links TRBV3-1 (or the pseudogene TRBV3-2) with TRBJ1-4, with D possibly being TRBD1 (5 bases). The CDR3 is 15 residues long. The V gene's germline CDR1 is LGHDT and CDR2 YNNKEL (reference sequence). V shed 4 bases and J shed 11 bases, with 20 bases lying between them. CDR3 residues: CASSPGHGRQEKLFF. The CDR3 DNA reads as TGTGCCAGCAGCCCCGGACACGGACGGCAGGAGAAACTGTTTTTT.

This rearrangement joins TRBV21-1 to TRBJ2-4; the listed D gene, TRBD1, was not tested against the DNA. TRBV21-1 is tagged as a pseudogene. This CDR3 comprises 15 residues. The CDR3 region is CASSLQVFVKNIQYF. CDR3 nucleotide sequence: TGTGCCAGCAGCCTCCAGGTATTTGTCAAAAACATTCAGTACTTC.

This clone was seen only once. V gene TRBV4-3 combines with J gene TRBJ2-7; TRBD1 aligns across 9 bases. V shed 11 bases and J 6 bases; nucleotides not matched to a gene: 23. Germline V gene lookup returns CDR1 LGHNA and CDR2 YSLEER. The CDR3 totals 17 residues. The CDR3 reads CAPIPPRPGQGPSEQYF. Here the CDR3 DNA reads TGCGCCCCGATCCCCCCACGACCGGGACAGGGACCAAGCGAGCAGTACTTC.

The sample holds one count of this clone. The rearrangement links TRBV11-3 to TRBJ2-3; 8 nucleotides agree with TRBD2. V gave up 4 bases and J gave up 3 bases; unmatched junction bases: 6. The CDR3 runs 15 residues. Germline CDR1 and CDR2: SGHNT and YENEEA. The CDR3, as DNA: TGTGCCAGCAGCTCAAGCGGGGGAAGAACAGATACGCAGTATTTT. Translation: CASSSSGGRTDTQYF.

The chain employs TRBV7-8 and TRBJ1-6; tentatively, D is TRBD1 (6 bases). V lost 5 bases and J lost 9, with 17 bases in between. This CDR3 is 15 amino acids long. Germline CDR1 reads SGHVS; CDR2 reads FQNEAQ. The CDR3 loop reads CASSLYRAPGSPLHF. The CDR3 DNA follows: TGTGCCAGCAGCCTTTACAGGGCACCTGGTTCACCCCTCCACTTT.